This T cell receptor beta chain appears in the sequencing data of a study of identical twins. Whole-study results and caveats: There were fewer insertions in abundant cord blood beta clonotypes, but memory repertoires showed no such pattern.

TCRdb re-analysed the 5' RACE reads in MiXCR, keeping a single row per CDR3 protein. Of approximately 1.8 million distinct CDR3 sequences in the sample, more than 30% were seen once. V was cut by 5 bases and J by 4 bases, with 14 bases left in between. The CDR3 contains 14 residues. In its sample, this clonotype was seen a few times. Its antigen is undetermined. The clonotype originates from a newborn girl in good health. Sequenced material: cord blood. The chain links TRBV12-3 or TRBV12-4 to TRBJ1-2; a weak D match, TRBD1 (5 bases). The CDR3 sequence: CASSPQAQGYGYTF. CDR3 coding DNA: TGTGCCAGCAGTCCACAGGCCCAAGGCTATGGCTACACCTTC.